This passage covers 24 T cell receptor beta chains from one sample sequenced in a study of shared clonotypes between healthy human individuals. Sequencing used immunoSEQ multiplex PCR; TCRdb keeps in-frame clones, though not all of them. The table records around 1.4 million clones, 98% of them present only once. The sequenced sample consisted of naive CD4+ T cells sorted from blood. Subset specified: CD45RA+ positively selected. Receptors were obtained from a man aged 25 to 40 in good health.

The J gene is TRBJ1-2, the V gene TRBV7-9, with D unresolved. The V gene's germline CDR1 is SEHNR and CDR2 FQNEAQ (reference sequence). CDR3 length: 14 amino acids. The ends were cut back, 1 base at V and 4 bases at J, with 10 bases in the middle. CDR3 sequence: CASSLEATAYGYTF. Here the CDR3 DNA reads TGTGCCAGCAGCTTAGAAGCGACTGCCTATGGCTACACCTTC.

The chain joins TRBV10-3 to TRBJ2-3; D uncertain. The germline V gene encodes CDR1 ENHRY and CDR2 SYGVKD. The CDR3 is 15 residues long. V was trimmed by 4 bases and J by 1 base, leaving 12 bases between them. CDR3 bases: TGTGCCATCAGTGGACCTTTAAGTGGCACAGATACGCAGTATTTT. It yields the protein CAISGPLSGTDTQYF.

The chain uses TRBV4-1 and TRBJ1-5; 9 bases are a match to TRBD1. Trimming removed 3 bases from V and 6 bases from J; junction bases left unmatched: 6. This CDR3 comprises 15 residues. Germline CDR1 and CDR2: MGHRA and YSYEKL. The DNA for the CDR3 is TGCGCCAGCAGCCAGGGACAGGGAGAGGCTCAGCCCCAGCATTTT. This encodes CASSQGQGEAQPQHF.

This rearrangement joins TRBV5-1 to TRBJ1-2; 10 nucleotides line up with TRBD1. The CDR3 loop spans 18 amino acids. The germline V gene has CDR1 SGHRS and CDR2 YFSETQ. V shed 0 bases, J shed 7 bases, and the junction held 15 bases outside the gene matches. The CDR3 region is CASSLVILGQGKDTGYTF. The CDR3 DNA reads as TGCGCCAGCAGCTTGGTGATACTGGGACAGGGGAAAGATACTGGCTACACCTTC.

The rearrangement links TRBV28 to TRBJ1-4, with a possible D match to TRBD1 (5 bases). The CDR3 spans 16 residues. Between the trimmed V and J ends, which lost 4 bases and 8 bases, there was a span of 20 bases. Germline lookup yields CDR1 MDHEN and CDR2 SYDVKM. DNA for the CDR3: TGTGCCAGCAGTTCCCAAGGGGAATTCTTCGGGGAAAAACTGTTTTTT. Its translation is CASSSQGEFFGEKLFF.

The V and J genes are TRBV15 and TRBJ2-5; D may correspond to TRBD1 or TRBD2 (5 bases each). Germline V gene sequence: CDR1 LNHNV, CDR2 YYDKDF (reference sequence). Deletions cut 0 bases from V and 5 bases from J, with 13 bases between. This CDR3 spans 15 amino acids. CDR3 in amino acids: CATSRDGGEGETQYF. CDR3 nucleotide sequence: TGTGCCACCAGCAGAGATGGCGGAGAGGGGGAGACCCAGTACTTC. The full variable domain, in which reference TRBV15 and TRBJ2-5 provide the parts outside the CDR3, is DAMVIQNPRYQVTQFGKPVTLSCSQTLNHNVMYWYQQKSSQAPKLLFHYYDKDFNNEADTPDNFQSRRPNTSFCFLDIRSPGLGDTAMYLCATSRDGGEGETQYFGPGTRLLVL.

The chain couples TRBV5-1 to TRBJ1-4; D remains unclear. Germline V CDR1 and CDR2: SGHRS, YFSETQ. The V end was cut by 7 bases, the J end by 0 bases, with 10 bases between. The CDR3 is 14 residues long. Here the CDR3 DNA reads TGCGCCAGCGGAACTGGAGCAACTAATGAAAAACTGTTTTTT. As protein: CASGTGATNEKLFF.

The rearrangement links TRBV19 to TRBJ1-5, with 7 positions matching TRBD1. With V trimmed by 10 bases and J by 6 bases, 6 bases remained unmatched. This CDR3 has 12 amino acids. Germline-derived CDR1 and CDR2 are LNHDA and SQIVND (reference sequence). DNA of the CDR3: TGTGCCACCGCCGACAGGGCTCAGCCCCAGCATTTT. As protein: CATADRAQPQHF.

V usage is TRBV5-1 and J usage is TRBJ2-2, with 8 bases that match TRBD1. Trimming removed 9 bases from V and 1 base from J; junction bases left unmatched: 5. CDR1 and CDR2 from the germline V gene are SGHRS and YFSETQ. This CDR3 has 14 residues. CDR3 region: CATSGTGNTGELFF. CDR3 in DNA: TGCGCCACCTCCGGGACAGGGAACACCGGGGAGCTGTTTTTT.

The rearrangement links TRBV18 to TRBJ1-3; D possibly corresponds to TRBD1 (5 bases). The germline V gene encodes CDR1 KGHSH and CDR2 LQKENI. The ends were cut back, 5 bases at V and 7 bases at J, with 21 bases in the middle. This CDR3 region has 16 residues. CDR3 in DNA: TGTGCCAGCTCATCGGCAGACAGTAACCTTTGGAACACCATATATTTT. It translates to CASSSADSNLWNTIYF.

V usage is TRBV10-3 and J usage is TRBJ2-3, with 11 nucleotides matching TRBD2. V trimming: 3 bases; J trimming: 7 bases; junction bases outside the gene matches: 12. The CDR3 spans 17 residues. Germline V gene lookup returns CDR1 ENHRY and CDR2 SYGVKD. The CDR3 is CAISDFSSGRQYNTQYF. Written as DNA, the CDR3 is TGTGCCATCAGTGACTTCTCTAGCGGGAGGCAATATAATACGCAGTATTTT.

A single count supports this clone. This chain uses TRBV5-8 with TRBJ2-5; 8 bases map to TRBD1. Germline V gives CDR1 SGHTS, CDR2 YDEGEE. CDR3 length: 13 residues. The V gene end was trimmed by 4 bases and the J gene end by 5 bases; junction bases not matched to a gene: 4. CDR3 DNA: TGTGCCAGCAGCCTTCGGGACAGGGAGACCCAGTACTTC. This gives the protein CASSLRDRETQYF.

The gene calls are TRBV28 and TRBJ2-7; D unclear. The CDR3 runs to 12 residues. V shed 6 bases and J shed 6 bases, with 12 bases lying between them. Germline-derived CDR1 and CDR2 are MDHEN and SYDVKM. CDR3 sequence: CASSFPPGEQYF. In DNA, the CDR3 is TGTGCCAGCAGCTTCCCGCCGGGCGAGCAGTACTTC.

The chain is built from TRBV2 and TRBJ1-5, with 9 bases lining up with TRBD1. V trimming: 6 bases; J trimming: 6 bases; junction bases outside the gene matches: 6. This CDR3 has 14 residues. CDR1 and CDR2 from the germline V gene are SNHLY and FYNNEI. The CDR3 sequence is CASRATGGGQPQHF. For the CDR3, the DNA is TGTGCCAGCAGGGCCACAGGGGGCGGTCAGCCCCAGCATTTT.

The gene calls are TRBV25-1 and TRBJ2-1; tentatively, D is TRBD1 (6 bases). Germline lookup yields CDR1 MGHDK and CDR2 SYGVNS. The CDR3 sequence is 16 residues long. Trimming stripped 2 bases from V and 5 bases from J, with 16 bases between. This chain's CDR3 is CASSESGTGFHNEQFF. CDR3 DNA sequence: TGTGCCAGCAGTGAAAGCGGCACAGGGTTCCACAATGAGCAGTTCTTC.

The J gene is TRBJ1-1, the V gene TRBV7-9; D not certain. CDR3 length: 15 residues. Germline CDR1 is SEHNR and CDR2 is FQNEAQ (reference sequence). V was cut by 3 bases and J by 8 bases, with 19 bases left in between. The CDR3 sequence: CASSFRSTAPKEAFF. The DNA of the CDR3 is TGTGCCAGCAGCTTCCGATCAACGGCCCCCAAAGAAGCTTTCTTT.

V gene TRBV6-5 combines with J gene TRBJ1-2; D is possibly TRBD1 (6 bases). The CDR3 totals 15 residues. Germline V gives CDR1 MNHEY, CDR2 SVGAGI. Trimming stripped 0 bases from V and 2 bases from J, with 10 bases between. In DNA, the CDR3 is TGTGCCAGCAGTTACTCGACAGGCGAAAACTATGGCTACACCTTC. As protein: CASSYSTGENYGYTF.

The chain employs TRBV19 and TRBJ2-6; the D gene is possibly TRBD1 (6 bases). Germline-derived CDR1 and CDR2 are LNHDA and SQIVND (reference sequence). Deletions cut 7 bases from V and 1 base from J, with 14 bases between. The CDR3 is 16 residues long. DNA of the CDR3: TGTGCCAGTACTTTACAGGGAAAATCTGGGGCCAACGTCCTGACTTTC. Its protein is CASTLQGKSGANVLTF.

The chain's CDR3 is CASSVPVGNQETQYF. DNA of the CDR3: TGTGCCAGCAGCGTACCGGTGGGAAACCAAGAGACCCAGTACTTC. The chain links TRBV2 to TRBJ2-5; D uncertain. The V gene lost 6 bases and the J gene lost 0 bases, with 14 bases spanning the gap. Germline V lookup: CDR1 SNHLY, CDR2 FYNNEI. This CDR3 has 15 amino acids.

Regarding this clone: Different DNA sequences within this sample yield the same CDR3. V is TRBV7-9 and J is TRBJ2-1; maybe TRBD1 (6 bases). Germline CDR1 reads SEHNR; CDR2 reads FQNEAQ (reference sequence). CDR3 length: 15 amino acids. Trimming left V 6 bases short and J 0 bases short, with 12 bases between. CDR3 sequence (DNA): TGTGCCAGCAGTTTAAGGGGGAGCTCCTACAATGAGCAGTTCTTC. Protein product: CASSLRGSSYNEQFF.

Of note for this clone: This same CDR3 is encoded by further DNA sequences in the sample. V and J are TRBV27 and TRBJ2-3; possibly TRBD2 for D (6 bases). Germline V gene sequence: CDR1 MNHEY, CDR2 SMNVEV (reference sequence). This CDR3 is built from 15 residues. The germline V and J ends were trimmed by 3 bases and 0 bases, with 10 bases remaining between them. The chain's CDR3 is CASSFRLVSTDTQYF. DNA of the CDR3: TGTGCCAGCAGTTTCAGACTAGTAAGCACAGATACGCAGTATTTT.

CDR3 protein: CASSPSGGRYSNQPQHF. The CDR3, as DNA: TGTGCCAGCTCACCATCGGGGGGGCGTTATAGCAATCAGCCCCAGCATTTT. The genes are TRBV18 and TRBJ1-5; tentative D call: TRBD1 (6 bases). The CDR3 has 17 residues. Germline CDR1 reads KGHSH; CDR2 reads LQKENI. Trimming left V 2 bases short and J 0 bases short, with 14 bases between.

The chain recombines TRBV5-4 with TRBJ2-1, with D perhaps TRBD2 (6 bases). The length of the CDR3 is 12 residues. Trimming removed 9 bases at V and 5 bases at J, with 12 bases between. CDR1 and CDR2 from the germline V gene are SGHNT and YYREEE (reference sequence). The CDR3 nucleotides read TGTGCCACGGGACTGCCCGACAATGAGCAGTTCTTC. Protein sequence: CATGLPDNEQFF.

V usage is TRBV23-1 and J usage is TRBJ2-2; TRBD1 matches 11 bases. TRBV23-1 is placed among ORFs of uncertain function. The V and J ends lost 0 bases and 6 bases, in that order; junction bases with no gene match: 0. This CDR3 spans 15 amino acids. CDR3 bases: TGCGCCAGCAGTCAATCGGACAGGGGGCCCGGGGAGCTGTTTTTT. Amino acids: CASSQSDRGPGELFF.